Listed here are 7 T cell receptor beta chains from one sample, sequenced in a study of blood T cells in healthy people across ages. The second PCR ran about 6 to 12 cycles with a sample-barcoded 5' primer and J-beta primers. Using its own MiXCR run on the 5' RACE reads, TCRdb lists one record per CDR3 protein. The data show about 1.4 million distinct CDR3 sequences, 59% seen once. The source material was blood. These receptors were obtained from a man aged 18 to 30 in good health.

The chain is built from TRBV29-1 and TRBJ1-1, with D hard to call. Germline CDR1 reads SQVTM; CDR2 reads ANQGSEA. V was pared by 0 bases and J by 3 bases, with 11 bases between. CDR3 length equals 14 residues. The CDR3 coding sequence is TGCAGCGTTGAAGAGGGGTCTAGGGACACTGAAGCTTTCTTT. Protein sequence: CSVEEGSRDTEAFF.

This clonotype was seen a few times. This chain uses TRBV7-6 with TRBJ1-2; D ambiguous. This CDR3 has 15 amino acids. The germline V gene has CDR1 SGHVS and CDR2 FNYEAQ. The V gene lost 1 base and the J gene lost 8 bases, with 17 bases spanning the gap. CDR3 sequence (DNA): TGTGCCAGCAGCTTAGACGCGCGAAGTCTCTACGGCTACACCTTC. Encoded protein: CASSLDARSLYGYTF.

The chain has TRBV20-1 and TRBJ2-7; no clear D gene. Germline V lookup: CDR1 DFQATT, CDR2 SNEGSKA (reference sequence). CDR3 size: 15 residues. Trimming removed 5 bases from V and 0 bases from J, with 17 bases in between. The CDR3 protein is CSAFKIFLSSYEQYF. In DNA form, the CDR3 reads TGCAGTGCTTTTAAAATCTTTTTGAGCTCCTACGAGCAGTACTTC.

CDR3 residues: CASSAPGHNYGYTF. CDR3 nucleotide sequence: TGTGCCAGCAGTGCACCGGGACACAACTATGGCTACACCTTC. The V and J genes are TRBV6-2 or TRBV6-3 and TRBJ1-2; a possible D gene is TRBD1 (6 bases). Trimming took 5 bases from V and 2 from J, leaving 12 bases between them. The CDR3 is made up of 14 amino acids. Germline V gene lookup returns CDR1 MNHEY and CDR2 SVGEGT.

This clonotype was counted a few times. This chain joins TRBV10-3 and TRBJ2-1; 9 positions match TRBD2. The CDR3 sequence is 16 residues long. V shed 0 bases, J shed 7 bases, and the junction held 7 bases outside the gene matches. The germline CDR1 and CDR2 sequences are ENHRY and SYGVKD. Here the CDR3 DNA reads TGTGCCATCAGTGAGTCGAGGCGGGAGGGCCAGAATGAGCAGTTCTTC. Translated, it gives CAISESRREGQNEQFF.

This clonotype was seen only a few times. V gene TRBV4-1 combines with J gene TRBJ2-3; the match to TRBD2 covers 11 bases. With V trimmed by 3 bases and J by 8 bases, 13 bases remained unmatched. This CDR3 region has 17 residues. Germline CDR1 MGHRA, CDR2 YSYEKL. The CDR3 protein is CASSHIGLAGGNGTQYF. The CDR3 DNA sequence: TGCGCCAGCAGCCATATTGGATTAGCGGGGGGGAATGGTACGCAGTATTTT.

This chain links TRBV28 with TRBJ2-3; D uncertain. CDR1 is MDHEN, CDR2 SYDVKM, per germline. The ends were cut back, 5 bases at V and 10 bases at J, with 13 bases in the middle. The CDR3 has 12 amino acids. The CDR3 sequence: CASSIAFKPQYF. CDR3 nucleotide sequence: TGTGCCAGCAGTATCGCCTTCAAACCGCAGTATTTT.